These 20 T cell receptor beta chains originate from one sample sequenced in a study of T cell responses to AZD1222 COVID-19 vaccine listed by TCRdb under 2021. Interpreted using the paper, the time point label stands for: baseline before first vaccination. Library construction relied on the immunoSEQ multiplex PCR assay. This is the immuneACCESS table as TCRdb keeps it, with only in-frame sequences that have V and J called. A part of the clones is gone; compared with another copy, unresolved V genes explain less than half, and the rest is unexplained. For this sample the table gives tens of thousands of clones, of which roughly 80% were detected only once. The leading ten clones occupy 6.6% of the sample. The source material was peripheral blood, sampled on day 0 of AZD1222 vaccination. These receptors all stem from an adult in good health.

The rearrangement links TRBV2 to TRBJ1-2, with D maybe TRBD1 (5 bases). V was pared by 6 bases and J by 8 bases, with 16 bases between. CDR1 and CDR2 (germline): SNHLY, FYNNEI. This CDR3 is built from 13 residues. CDR3 residues: CASSPWAGDGYTF. The CDR3 coding sequence is TGTGCCAGCAGCCCTTGGGCGGGGGACGGCTACACCTTC.

In its sample, this clone ranks as medium-sized. J is TRBJ2-1 and V is TRBV5-4, with 8 bases fitting TRBD1. V shed 10 bases and J 8 bases; nucleotides not matched to a gene: 8. Germline lookup yields CDR1 SGHNT and CDR2 YYREEE (reference sequence). This CDR3 region has 12 residues. This CDR3 is CAQGAEADEQFF. Written as DNA, the CDR3 is TGTGCCCAGGGGGCGGAGGCCGATGAGCAGTTCTTC.

This clone was observed a handful of times. The chain is built from TRBV5-4 and TRBJ2-1; D call uncertain. Germline V CDR1 and CDR2: SGHNT, YYREEE (reference sequence). The CDR3 has 16 residues. V was shortened by 6 bases and J by 0 bases, with 16 bases between the two germline ends. CDR3 coding DNA: TGTGCCAGCACCCCATCGGGCCCGAGCTCCTACAATGAGCAGTTCTTC. Residues: CASTPSGPSSYNEQFF.

The chain links TRBV6-5 to TRBJ2-3, with D perhaps matching TRBD1 or TRBD2 (5 bases each). Trimming shortened V by 6 bases and J by 6 bases, and 7 bases separated the two germline ends. Germline assignment: CDR1 MNHEY and CDR2 SVGAGI. The CDR3 is 11 residues long. The chain's CDR3 is CASREGDTQYF. As DNA, the CDR3 is TGTGCCAGCAGAGAGGGGGATACGCAGTATTTT.

The chain couples TRBV28 to TRBJ1-5, with D possibly being TRBD1 (6 bases). Germline V CDR1 and CDR2: MDHEN, SYDVKM. This CDR3 contains 15 residues. V was clipped by 4 bases and J by 9 bases, with 19 bases between them. The CDR3 loop is CASSYPGTNGGPQHF. DNA of the CDR3: TGTGCCAGCAGTTACCCCGGGACAAACGGGGGGCCCCAGCATTTT.

The V call is TRBV6-1, the J call TRBJ2-5, with 7 bases lining up with TRBD1. With 0 bases clipped from V and 7 bases from J, the junction kept 8 bases outside the gene matches. The CDR3 loop spans 15 amino acids. Germline values: CDR1 MNHNS, CDR2 SASEGT. The CDR3 DNA sequence: TGTGCCAGCAGTGAAGCGATACAGGGGAGAGGGACCCAGTACTTC. It encodes CASSEAIQGRGTQYF.

This clone appeared once. The chain carries TRBV27 and TRBJ1-1; 10 positions match TRBD1. J gave up 6 bases and V 5 bases, and 6 bases lay outside the gene matches. CDR1 MNHEY and CDR2 SMNVEV come from the germline V gene (reference sequence). This CDR3 comprises 14 residues. The CDR3 loop is CASSPWDRGSEAFF. CDR3 DNA: TGTGCCAGCAGTCCATGGGACAGGGGCTCTGAAGCTTTCTTT.

Only a few counts were recorded for this clone. This chain connects TRBV5-5 to TRBJ1-5, with D uncertain. In germline, CDR1 is SGHKS, CDR2 YYEKEE (reference sequence). CDR3 length equals 15 residues. V was shortened by 5 bases and J by 2 bases, with 14 bases between the two germline ends. CDR3 DNA: TGTGCCAGCAGGCCAGGACTGACCGGCAATCAGCCCCAGCATTTT. Its protein is CASRPGLTGNQPQHF. Based on the CDR3 plus reference TRBV5-5 and TRBJ1-5, the full variable domain is DAGVTQSPTHLIKTRGQQVTLRCSPISGHKSVSWYQQVLGQGPQFIFQYYEKEERGRGNFPDRFSARQFPNYSSELNVNALLLGDSALYLCASRPGLTGNQPQHFGDGTRLSIL.

The genes are TRBV28 and TRBJ2-1, with 7 nucleotides matching TRBD1. The germline V gene encodes CDR1 MDHEN and CDR2 SYDVKM. Trimming removed 8 bases from V and 3 bases from J; junction bases left unmatched: 10. The CDR3 is 15 amino acids. CDR3 sequence reads: CASSTGVSGYNEQFF. CDR3 DNA sequence: TGTGCCAGCTCCACAGGGGTAAGTGGCTACAATGAGCAGTTCTTC. Looking up the rest from reference TRBV28 and TRBJ2-1 gives the full variable domain: DVKVTQSSRYLVKRTGEKVFLECVQDMDHENMFWYRQDPGLGLRLIYFSYDVKMKEKGDIPEGYSVSREKKERFSLILESASTNQTSMYLCASSTGVSGYNEQFFGPGTRLTVL.

This chain connects TRBV5-1 to TRBJ1-6; D unresolved. Trimming took off 0 bases at V and 8 bases at J, with 6 bases between the two ends. The germline gives CDR1 SGHRS, CDR2 YFSETQ. CDR3 length: 13 amino acids. As DNA, the CDR3 is TGCGCCAGCAGCTTGGGGGCCGATTCACCCCTCCACTTT. This translates into CASSLGADSPLHF.

This clone was seen just once. V and J are TRBV7-2 and TRBJ1-3, with D unresolved. V shed 4 bases and J shed 0 bases, with 7 bases lying between them. This CDR3 is built from 14 residues. Germline loops: CDR1 SGHTA, CDR2 FQGNSA. CDR3 DNA: TGTGCCAGCAGCTCGGGCCTCTCTGGAAACACCATATATTTT. It codes for CASSSGLSGNTIYF.

The J gene is TRBJ1-4, the V gene TRBV4-2; D is ambiguous. The CDR3 extends over 16 amino acids. Trimming removed 1 base at V and 4 bases at J, with 13 bases between. Per the germline V gene, CDR1 is LGHNA and CDR2 is YNFKEQ. The CDR3 coding sequence is TGTGCCAGCAGCCAAGCCCGGACGGATTATAATGAAAAACTGTTTTTT. Translating it yields CASSQARTDYNEKLFF.

This chain uses TRBV28 with TRBJ1-5; TRBD1 matches 8 bases. Germline values: CDR1 MDHEN, CDR2 SYDVKM. CDR3 size: 17 residues. The J segment lost 0 bases and the V segment lost 5 bases, leaving 9 bases of the junction unmatched. The DNA for the CDR3 is TGTGCCAGCAGTCGAGCCGGGACAGGCTATAGCAATCAGCCCCAGCATTTT. Translation gives CASSRAGTGYSNQPQHF.

The gene calls are TRBV5-6 and TRBJ2-5; D is ambiguous. V was shortened by 2 bases and J by 6 bases, with 5 bases between the two germline ends. From germline, CDR1 is SGHDT and CDR2 YYEEEE. The CDR3 is 11 amino acids. CDR3 residues: CASSFGKTQYF. In nucleotides, the CDR3 is TGTGCCAGCAGCTTTGGGAAGACCCAGTACTTC.

The table lists this clone with a few counts. The chain couples TRBV6-5 to TRBJ1-1, with a possible D match to TRBD1 (6 bases). Per germline, CDR1 MNHEY and CDR2 SVGAGI. The CDR3 covers 14 residues. V gave up 6 bases and J gave up 2 bases, with 13 bases separating them. In nucleotides, the CDR3 is TGTGCCAGCAGACGGGACACATCTAACACTGAAGCTTTCTTT. It is translated as CASRRDTSNTEAFF.

The chain has TRBV7-9 and TRBJ2-1, with 9 nucleotides matching TRBD1. The V gene end was trimmed by 1 base and the J gene end by 8 bases; junction bases not matched to a gene: 6. Looked up from germline, CDR1 is SEHNR and CDR2 is FQNEAQ (reference sequence). The CDR3 loop spans 15 amino acids. The CDR3: CASSLGTGVGHEQFF. CDR3 sequence (DNA): TGTGCCAGCAGCTTAGGGACAGGGGTAGGGCATGAGCAGTTCTTC.

This clone has just a few counts. The gene calls are TRBV19 and TRBJ2-1; 10 nucleotides match TRBD1. J was trimmed by 9 bases and V by 6 bases; bases with no gene match: 8. The CDR3 is made up of 14 amino acids. Per germline, CDR1 LNHDA and CDR2 SQIVND (reference sequence). This chain's CDR3 is CASRLGQGRFEQFF. The DNA for the CDR3 is TGTGCCAGTAGATTGGGACAGGGGAGGTTTGAGCAGTTCTTC.

The gene calls are TRBV5-1 and TRBJ2-3; TRBD2 might be the D (5 bases). The CDR3 consists of 15 residues. V lost 0 bases and J lost 4, with 12 bases in between. Germline assignment: CDR1 SGHRS and CDR2 YFSETQ. The CDR3 DNA follows: TGCGCCAGCAGCTTGGCGGCTAGCCCCTCAGATACGCAGTATTTT. This codes for CASSLAASPSDTQYF.

CDR3 residues: CASSYGGTTDTQYF. The CDR3, as DNA: TGTGCCAGCAGTTACGGGGGCACCACAGATACGCAGTATTTT. The chain uses TRBV6-6 and TRBJ2-3; tentative D call: TRBD1 (6 bases). Germline CDR1 and CDR2: MNHNY and SVGAGI (reference sequence). This CDR3 is built from 14 residues. V was pared by 2 bases and J by 2 bases, with 8 bases between.

This chain uses TRBV18 with TRBJ1-1; D possibly corresponds to TRBD1 (6 bases). V was clipped by 2 bases and J by 7 bases, with 14 bases between them. In germline, CDR1 is KGHSH, CDR2 LQKENI. This CDR3 comprises 14 residues. CDR3 sequence reads: CASSPRGGAFEAFF. Written as DNA, the CDR3 is TGTGCCAGCTCACCAAGGGGGGGGGCGTTTGAAGCTTTCTTT.